A single sample is the source of the 7 T cell receptor beta chains below, sequenced in a study of identical twins. TCRdb processed the 5' RACE reads anew with MiXCR; each CDR3 protein has one entry. The sample consists of about 530,000 distinct CDR3 sequences, about 22% of them appearing once. The sample also formed part of further work on yellow fever vaccine responses in identical twins.

The sample was CD4+ T cells sorted from blood. These receptors were taken from a woman aged 18-29 years in good health.

The V call is TRBV6-5, the J call TRBJ2-7; TRBD2 agrees at 7 bases. V lost 0 bases to trimming and J lost 7 bases; unmatched junction nucleotides: 9. Germline V gene lookup returns CDR1 MNHEY and CDR2 SVGAGI. The CDR3 is 15 amino acids. The CDR3 bases are TGTGCCAGCAGTTACTCATCCGGGGGGAGTGGGGAGCAGTACTTC. Translated: CASSYSSGGSGEQYF.

This sequence joins TRBV6-1 and TRBJ1-2; D remains ambiguous. Germline CDR1 MNHNS, CDR2 SASEGT. V lost 1 base and J lost 8, with 23 bases in between. This CDR3 is 17 amino acids long. The CDR3 region is CASSEGATGGITGGYTF. The CDR3 DNA reads TGTGCCAGCAGTGAAGGTGCTACGGGAGGGATAACTGGGGGCTACACCTTC.

The V call is TRBV6-1, the J call TRBJ2-5, with D possibly matching TRBD2 (6 bases). The germline V gene has CDR1 MNHNS and CDR2 SASEGT. The CDR3 is made up of 15 amino acids. Trimming left V 6 bases short and J 1 base short, with 15 bases between. The CDR3 protein is CASSSFMGGQETQYF. For the CDR3, the DNA is TGTGCCAGCAGCTCGTTTATGGGAGGCCAAGAGACCCAGTACTTC.

The CDR3, as DNA: TGCGCCAGCAGCGGGGCTCGGGGCAAAGTGGAGACCCAGTACTTC. Protein product: CASSGARGKVETQYF. This chain joins TRBV5-1 and TRBJ2-5; either TRBD1 or TRBD2 may fit D (5 bases each). Germline-derived CDR1 and CDR2 are SGHRS and YFSETQ. V lost 4 bases to trimming and J lost 5 bases, with 18 bases between them. CDR3 size: 15 residues.

The J gene is TRBJ2-2, the V gene TRBV12-3 or TRBV12-4; possibly TRBD2 for D (5 bases). The CDR3 totals 14 residues. V shed 7 bases and J shed 6 bases, with 15 bases lying between them. CDR3: CASTPLDLSGELFF. CDR3 sequence (DNA): TGTGCCAGCACCCCACTAGATCTCTCCGGGGAGCTGTTTTTT.

Many counts were recorded for this clonotype. The genes are TRBV3-1 and TRBJ2-1; D is unclear. The CDR3 spans 12 residues. Germline V gene sequence: CDR1 LGHDT, CDR2 YNNKEL (reference sequence). The V end was cut by 2 bases, the J end by 6 bases, with 5 bases between. For the CDR3, the DNA is TGTGCCAGCAGCCAAAGAGTCAATGAGCAGTTCTTC. Its translation is CASSQRVNEQFF.

CDR3 sequence: CASSLNRGDHQETQYF. The CDR3 DNA follows: TGTGCCAGCAGCTTAAACAGGGGGGACCACCAAGAGACCCAGTACTTC. V is TRBV13 and J is TRBJ2-5; 8 positions match TRBD1. The CDR3 is 16 residues long. Per the germline V gene, CDR1 is PRHDT and CDR2 is FYEKMQ (reference sequence). The V segment lost 2 bases and the J segment 0 bases; nucleotides outside the gene matches: 5.